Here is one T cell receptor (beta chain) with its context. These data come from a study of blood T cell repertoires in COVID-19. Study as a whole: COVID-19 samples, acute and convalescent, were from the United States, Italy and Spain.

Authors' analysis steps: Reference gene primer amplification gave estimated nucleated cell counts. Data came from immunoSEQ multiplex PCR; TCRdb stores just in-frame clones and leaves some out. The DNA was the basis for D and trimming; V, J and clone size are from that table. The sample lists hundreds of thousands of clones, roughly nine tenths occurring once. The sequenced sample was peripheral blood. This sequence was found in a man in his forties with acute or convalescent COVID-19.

The CDR3 spells CASSLSGTAGYNEQFF. The CDR3, as DNA: TGTGCCAGCTCCCTTTCTGGGACGGCGGGGTACAATGAGCAGTTCTTC. The chain couples TRBV27 to TRBJ2-1; maybe TRBD2 (6 bases). The CDR3 loop spans 16 amino acids. Germline loops: CDR1 MNHEY, CDR2 SMNVEV (reference sequence). V lost 8 bases and J lost 4, with 21 bases in between.